The T cell receptor beta chain described here comes from a study of T cell responses to AZD1222 COVID-19 vaccine. Doses given second, at about 4 or about 12 weeks, were pooled. This table comes from immunoSEQ multiplex PCR, and its TCRdb copy is limited to in-frame clones, with some not included. The sample consists of around 67,000 clones, about 83% of them appearing once. CDR3 length equals 17 residues. The chain couples TRBV21-1 to TRBJ2-5; the table gives TRBD1 as D, unverified against the DNA. TRBV21-1 is a listed pseudogene. The clonotype comes from an adult who received the AZD1222 COVID-19 vaccine. The sequenced sample was peripheral blood, obtained 28 days after the second AZD1222 dose. The DNA of the CDR3 is TGTGCCAGCAGCAAAGGTCCTCCAGGACAGTACCAAGAGACCCAGTACTTC. Translation: CASSKGPPGQYQETQYF.